Sequencing of this TCR beta chain was carried out in a study of T cell responses to AZD1222 COVID-19 vaccine. As concerns this clone: Its specificity is not known.

Study conclusions and caveats: Among AZD1222 vaccinees, only 5 to 7 were seropositive at baseline. Spike-specific TCR breadth and depth went up after people got two AZD1222 doses.

Using immunoSEQ multiplex PCR, the repertoire was profiled, and TCRdb retains in-frame clones only, with some absent. In the table there are approximately 64,000 clones, roughly 89% of which are singletons. Germline CDR1 and CDR2: MNHEY and SVGAGI. The CDR3 is 14 amino acids. Trimming stripped 0 bases from V and 9 bases from J, with 14 bases between. The TCR was taken from an adult in good health. The chain has TRBV6-5 and TRBJ1-2; D gene uncertain. Here the sequenced sample was peripheral blood, taken on day 0 of AZD1222 vaccination. CDR3 sequence: CASSYSKGLDRYTF. The CDR3 DNA reads as TGTGCCAGCAGTTACTCGAAAGGGTTAGATCGCTACACCTTC.